Listed below are T cell receptor beta chains from one sample, sequenced in a study of blood T cells in healthy people across ages. TCRdb independently ran MiXCR on the 5' RACE reads; one entry per CDR3 protein. Of about 1.8 million distinct CDR3 sequences listed, around 50% are singletons. The sample comprised blood. Source of these receptors: a woman aged 40-49 years in good health. Each CDR3 is given with its conserved first and last residue. Each record gives: CDR3 length, D gene, J gene, V gene, clone size, CDR3 DNA, CDR3 protein. A D gene is named only where the DNA matches it firmly. Clone size appears in some rows only: once, few, many, or a class for an expanded clone.

14	TRBD2	TRBJ2-5	TRBV7-2	many	TGTGCCAGCAGCTCGTGGCGGGGGGAAGAGACCCAGTACTTC	CASSSWRGEETQYF
18	TRBD1	TRBJ2-1	TRBV7-6	few	TGTGCCAGCAGCCCCTATGACAGGGCGCTTAGCTCCTACAATGAGCAGTTCTTC	CASSPYDRALSSYNEQFF
14	-	TRBJ2-7	TRBV27	few	TGTGCCAGCAGTTTGCGACAGGCGACCTACGAGCAGTACTTC	CASSLRQATYEQYF
17	-	TRBJ2-5	TRBV6-1	-	TGTGCCAGCAGGACCCTCCTATTCAGGGGAGAGGTAGAGACCCAGTACTTC	CASRTLLFRGEVETQYF
16	-	TRBJ2-5	TRBV6-1	few	TGTGCCAGCAGTGAAGCTTGGGGGGCCCCCCAAGAGACCCAGTACTTC	CASSEAWGAPQETQYF
11	-	TRBJ1-5	TRBV7-9	-	TGTGCCAGCAGCCCGGGGGGGGTCCAGCATTTT	CASSPGGVQHF
16	TRBD2	TRBJ2-1	TRBV4-1	few	TGCGCCAGCAGCCGAGCACTAGCGGGGGGTGGCAATGAGCAGTTCTTC	CASSRALAGGGNEQFF
16	-	TRBJ1-2	TRBV24-1	-	TGTGCCACCAGTGGGATCGCGGGGGATGGGAACTATGGCTACACCTTC	CATSGIAGDGNYGYTF
14	-	TRBJ1-1	TRBV7-2	-	TGTGCCAGCAGGAGTAGGGGGGGGGGCACTGAAGCTTTCTTT	CASRSRGGGTEAFF
13	-	TRBJ2-1	TRBV4-3	-	TGCGCCAGCAGCCCGGACTTCTGGGGTGAGCAGTTCTTC	CASSPDFWGEQFF
16	-	TRBJ1-1	TRBV20-1	few	TGCAGTGCTAGGACAGTGGCGGGGCACCAGAACACTGAAGCTTTCTTT	CSARTVAGHQNTEAFF
15	-	TRBJ2-7	TRBV7-2	few	TGTGCCAGCAGCCACCGCGGAGTTACGGGCTACGAGCAGTACTTC	CASSHRGVTGYEQYF
16	TRBD2	TRBJ2-7	TRBV7-2	-	TGTGCCAGCGTTCGGACTAGCGGGGGGGCCTACAATGAGCAGTACTTC	CASVRTSGGAYNEQYF
13	-	TRBJ2-7	TRBV20-1	few	TGCAGTGCTAGAGATTCTGACTCCTACGAGCAGTACTTC	CSARDSDSYEQYF
14	-	TRBJ1-2	TRBV5-1	-	TGCGCCAGCAGCCCGGGAGTAGGAAACTATGGCTACACCTTC	CASSPGVGNYGYTF
15	TRBD1	TRBJ1-2	TRBV5-8	-	TGTGCCAGCAGTAGGCGGGGGACAGGGACCTATGGCTACACCTTC	CASSRRGTGTYGYTF
15	TRBD1	TRBJ1-4	TRBV13	-	TGTGCCAGCAGCTTCCGGGGACAGACTAATGAAAAACTGTTTTTT	CASSFRGQTNEKLFF
15	-	TRBJ2-3	TRBV28	-	TGTGCCAGCAGTTTATTAAAGGGGCCCTTAGATACGCAGTATTTT	CASSLLKGPLDTQYF
14	-	TRBJ2-7	TRBV5-1	few	TGCGCCAGCAGCCCGGACGGGGTAACGGCCGAGCAGTACTTC	CASSPDGVTAEQYF
12	-	TRBJ1-6	TRBV20-1	few	TGCAGTGCTTACATGGATAATTCACCCCTCCACTTT	CSAYMDNSPLHF
16	TRBD2	TRBJ2-7	TRBV7-2	-	TGTGCCAGCAGCTTAGACCGGGCTAGCGGGGGGTACGAGCAGTACTTC	CASSLDRASGGYEQYF
15	-	TRBJ1-4	TRBV9	few	TGTGCCAGCAGCACCAGACAGGCAACTAATGAAAAACTGTTTTTT	CASSTRQATNEKLFF
17	-	TRBJ1-1	TRBV27	once	TGTGCCAGCAGTCCTAGGGGAGGGGACCGAGGGAACACTGAAGCTTTCTTT	CASSPRGGDRGNTEAFF
12	-	TRBJ2-4	TRBV5-5	-	TGTGCCAGCAGCTTGGCCACAAACATTCAGTACTTC	CASSLATNIQYF
15	TRBD2	TRBJ2-3	TRBV28	-	TGTGCCAGCAGTCCCCCTAGCGGTCTCACAGATACGCAGTATTTT	CASSPPSGLTDTQYF
15	-	TRBJ2-7	TRBV20-1	-	TGCAGTGCTAGAGCTTTGGGGGGCCCCCTCTACGGGCAGTACTTC	CSARALGGPLYGQYF
18	-	TRBJ2-6	TRBV27	-	TGTGCCAGCACTCTAGGGTCACAGGCTCCCTCTGGGGCCAACGTCCTGACTTTC	CASTLGSQAPSGANVLTF
13	-	TRBJ1-2	TRBV12-3/TRBV12-4	few	TGTGCCAGCGCCCCACAGTCTAACTATGGCTACACCTTC	CASAPQSNYGYTF
16	TRBD1	TRBJ1-2	TRBV12-3/TRBV12-4	-	TGTGCCAGCAGCGCGATGGGACAGCGAGATAACTATGGCTACACCTTC	CASSAMGQRDNYGYTF
14	-	TRBJ2-7	TRBV20-1	few	TGCAGTGCTCGGGATGGGACTCCAACCTACGAGCAGTACTTC	CSARDGTPTYEQYF
14	-	TRBJ2-1	TRBV7-3	-	TGTGCCAGCAGCTTAGGCCCGGGGGCGGATGAGCAGTTCTTC	CASSLGPGADEQFF
15	TRBD1	TRBJ2-7	TRBV7-9	few	TGTGCCAGCAGCTTATCGGACAGGGGAAACTACGAGCAGTACTTC	CASSLSDRGNYEQYF
16	TRBD2	TRBJ2-1	TRBV12-3/TRBV12-4	-	TGTGCCAGCAACCCCCGACTAGCCGGGGGGACTTTTGAGCAGTTCTTC	CASNPRLAGGTFEQFF
15	TRBD1	TRBJ1-2	TRBV5-1	few	TGCGCCAGCAGCTTACTACAGGGGACTAACTATGGCTACACCTTC	CASSLLQGTNYGYTF
16	TRBD2	TRBJ2-5	TRBV4-3	-	TGCGCCAGCAGCCAAACTCTAGCGGGGGGGCTGGAGACCCAGTACTTC	CASSQTLAGGLETQYF
17	-	TRBJ2-1	TRBV7-2	-	TGTGCCAGCAGCATACACCACCGAACCCCCTTTGACAATGAGCAGTTCTTC	CASSIHHRTPFDNEQFF
16	TRBD2	TRBJ2-7	TRBV14	-	TGTGCCAGCAGCCCCCCCGGGGAGCGGGGGTCCTACGAGCAGTACTTC	CASSPPGERGSYEQYF
16	TRBD2	TRBJ2-1	TRBV27	-	TGTGCCAGCAGTTTAGCCTCTAGCGGGGGGCGTAATGAGCAGTTCTTC	CASSLASSGGRNEQFF
16	TRBD2	TRBJ2-1	TRBV7-2	-	TGTGCCAGCAGCCCGATAGCGGGGAGGCTTTACAATGAGCAGTTCTTC	CASSPIAGRLYNEQFF
16	TRBD2	TRBJ2-5	TRBV10-3	-	TGTGCCATCAGTCAACCCGGGACTAGCGGAAAAGAGACCCAGTACTTC	CAISQPGTSGKETQYF
12	-	TRBJ2-4	TRBV7-2	few	TGTGCCAGCAGCCCCACGCAGCAGGCGGTGTACTTC	CASSPTQQAVYF